The following is a TCR beta chain sequence with its context. These data originate in a study of T cell changes during pregnancy in multiple sclerosis. The table came from immunoSEQ multiplex PCR; TCRdb's copy has only in-frame clones and leaves some out. In the table there are 100,000 to 110,000 clones, about 90% of which are singletons. Trimming at V came to 4 bases and at J to 6 bases, leaving 12 bases not matched to a gene. Per the germline V gene, CDR1 is LNHDA and CDR2 is SQIVND (reference sequence). The CDR3 is made up of 17 amino acids. The specimen comprised peripheral blood, sampled after pregnancy. The source of this sequence is a female donor with multiple sclerosis, enrolled in a pregnancy study. This chain links TRBV19 with TRBJ1-2; 12 positions agree with TRBD1. In DNA, the CDR3 is TGTGCCAGTAGTAGTTCCCCTTGGGGACAGGGGGCAAATGGCTACACCTTC. Its translation: CASSSSPWGQGANGYTF.